The clone carrying this T cell receptor (beta chain) was observed at least ten times. The antigen is undetermined. The CDR3 consists of 12 residues. V shed 8 bases and J 4 bases; nucleotides not matched to a gene: 3. This sample is drawn from a study of response to subunit inactivated influenza vaccine. Whole-study results and caveats: Authors suggested each seasonal flu vaccination may recruit only limited numbers of new T cells.

TCRdb re-called the RT-PCR reads with MiXCR, one entry per CDR3 protein. In the table there are about 780,000 distinct CDR3 sequences, less than 20% of which are singletons. This clonotype was sampled from a man between 45 and 60 years old who received an inactivated influenza vaccine. The chain is built from TRBV12-3 or TRBV12-4 and TRBJ1-2, with 8 positions matching TRBD1. Sequenced here: PBMCs from blood, sampled around 5 days after vaccination. CDR3 sequence: CASGTGGYGYTF. The CDR3 nucleotides read TGTGCCAGCGGCACAGGGGGCTATGGCTACACCTTC.